This record concerns one T cell receptor (beta chain) sequence. No antigen is known for it. Germline V gene lookup returns CDR1 SGDLS and CDR2 YYNGEE. The CDR3 covers 15 residues. The record originates from a study of cytomegalovirus exposure and HLA in healthy donors. The study, taken as a whole, reports: A few V segments could not be told apart, such as TRBV6-2 and TRBV6-3, and were left out.

Both 60 Vbeta primers and 13 Jbeta primers went into the PCR. The repertoire was sequenced with immunoSEQ multiplex PCR; TCRdb's copy has only in-frame clones and lacks some. Of about 120,000 clones in the sample, 81% were seen once. The source material was PBMCs. The chain joins TRBV9 to TRBJ2-5; possibly TRBD1 for D (6 bases). The J call may be in error: the DNA end matches TRBJ2-7 better. The sequence was collected from a woman in her thirties in good health and CMV-seronegative. The CDR3 protein is CASSRGTGLSYEQYF. The DNA of the CDR3 is TGTGCCAGCAGTCGTGGAACAGGGCTCTCCTACGAGCAGTACTTC.